This TCR beta chain was recorded in a study of cytomegalovirus exposure and HLA in healthy donors. Study results and caveats: Specific recognition of CMV antigens was confirmed in vitro for a few chains (all CMV-associated). Later genetic work tied a missense DCLRE1C variant to beta-chain V and J trimming. Reported findings show TCR beta sequences accurately forecast HLA-A and HLA-B alleles in most subjects. Most of the TCR beta V segments (in an earlier analysis) were productive either about 87% or about 30% of the time.

Looked up from germline, CDR1 is MGHRA and CDR2 is YSYEKL. V was shortened by 0 bases and J by 2 bases, with 8 bases between the two germline ends. CDR3 length equals 16 residues. The PCR was carried out with 60 Vbeta primers and 13 Jbeta primers. Here immunoSEQ multiplex PCR was the method, and the copy in TCRdb shows in-frame clones only, minus some. In the table there are approximately 220,000 clones, 75% to 90% of which are singletons. This clone was counted a few times. Its antigen remains unknown. The origin of this receptor is a boy aged 2 to 9 in good health and CMV-seronegative. Sequencing was carried out using PBMCs. The rearrangement joins TRBV4-1 to TRBJ1-6; D is undetermined. The CDR3 loop is CASSQESIPYNSPLHF. The CDR3 nucleotides read TGCGCCAGCAGCCAAGAGAGTATCCCCTATAATTCACCCCTCCACTTT.